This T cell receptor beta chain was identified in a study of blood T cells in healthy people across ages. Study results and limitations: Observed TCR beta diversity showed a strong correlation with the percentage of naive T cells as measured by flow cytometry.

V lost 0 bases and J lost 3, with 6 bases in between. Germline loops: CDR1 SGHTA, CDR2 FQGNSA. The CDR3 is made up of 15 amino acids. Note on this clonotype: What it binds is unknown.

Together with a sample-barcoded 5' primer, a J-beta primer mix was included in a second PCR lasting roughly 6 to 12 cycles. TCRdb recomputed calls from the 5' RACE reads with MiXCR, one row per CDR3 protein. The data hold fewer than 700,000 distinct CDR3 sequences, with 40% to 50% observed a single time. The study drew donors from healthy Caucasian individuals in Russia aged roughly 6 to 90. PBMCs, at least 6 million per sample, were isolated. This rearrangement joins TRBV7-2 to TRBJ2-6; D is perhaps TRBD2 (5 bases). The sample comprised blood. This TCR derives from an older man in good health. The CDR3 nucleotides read TGTGCCAGCAGCTTAGCGAGGGTTGGGGCCAACGTCCTGACTTTC. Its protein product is CASSLARVGANVLTF.